The next 26 T cell receptor beta chains were all read from a single sample in a study of blood T cells in healthy people across ages. Then a second PCR, running roughly 7 to 11 cycles, was carried out with a sample-barcoded 5' primer and a J-beta primer mix. TCRdb passed the 5' RACE reads through MiXCR, listing each CDR3 protein once. The table lists around 940,000 distinct CDR3 sequences, just over 50% of them singletons. Sequencing input: blood. The receptors stem from a woman aged 55-70 years in good health.

The chain is built from TRBV20-1 and TRBJ2-1; 9 nucleotides match TRBD1. The germline V gene encodes CDR1 DFQATT and CDR2 SNEGSKA (reference sequence). The CDR3 spans 17 residues. V was clipped by 5 bases and J by 5 bases; unmatched bases: 16. CDR3 protein: CSAPGQGRSFIHNEQFF. In nucleotides, the CDR3 is TGCAGTGCTCCCGGACAGGGGAGGAGTTTTATCCACAATGAGCAGTTCTTC.

The V gene is TRBV7-2, the J gene TRBJ2-5; 11 nucleotides align to TRBD2. J was trimmed by 5 bases and V by 1 base; bases with no gene match: 6. The germline V gene has CDR1 SGHTA and CDR2 FQGNSA. The length of the CDR3 is 16 residues. CDR3: CASSLGGSGRGETQYF. The CDR3 nucleotides read TGTGCCAGCAGCTTAGGTGGTAGCGGGAGGGGTGAGACCCAGTACTTC. Drawing the rest from reference TRBV7-2 and TRBJ2-5, the complete variable domain is GAGVSQSPSNKVTEKGKDVELRCDPISGHTALYWYRQSLGQGLEFLIYFQGNSAPDKSGLPSDRFSAERTGGSVSTLTIQRTQQEDSAVYLCASSLGGSGRGETQYFGPGTRLLVL.

About this clonotype itself: At one end the junction does not follow the germline gene, possibly because of a read error. The V and J genes are TRBV15 and TRBJ2-5; TRBD2 agrees at 12 bases. The DNA end lines up better with TRBJ2-7; the J call may be wrong. The CDR3 has 17 amino acids. CDR1 and CDR2 from the germline V gene are LNHNV and YYDKDF (reference sequence). DNA for the CDR3: TGTACCACCAGCAGAGATACACTAGCGGGAGGTCGGTACGAGCAGTACTTC. Amino acids: CTTSRDTLAGGRYEQYF.

The chain uses TRBV12-3 or TRBV12-4 and TRBJ2-7; no firm D call. Trimming took 7 bases from V and 6 from J, leaving 19 bases between them. The CDR3 length is 14 residues. Written as DNA, the CDR3 is TGTGCCAGCACCCTCCAGGACCCGGCAGCCGAGCAGTACTTC. Translation: CASTLQDPAAEQYF.

This clonotype has more than one count but fewer than ten. The gene calls are TRBV7-9 and TRBJ2-7, with 9 nucleotides matching TRBD1. The germline V gene encodes CDR1 SEHNR and CDR2 FQNEAQ (reference sequence). Unmatched junction bases numbered 2, after V lost 3 bases and J lost 8 bases. This CDR3 contains 12 residues. This chain's CDR3 is CASSLDRGKQYF. The CDR3 DNA sequence: TGTGCCAGCAGCTTGGACAGGGGAAAGCAGTACTTC.

In its sample, this clonotype was seen a few times. The V call is TRBV4-2, the J call TRBJ2-5, with TRBD2 matching over 9 bases. Losses at the gene ends were 1 base for V and 2 bases for J; bases not matched to a gene: 5. The germline V gene encodes CDR1 LGHNA and CDR2 YNFKEQ. The CDR3 contains 16 residues. In DNA form, the CDR3 reads TGTGCCAGCAGCCAAGGTGCGGGAGGGGTTCAAGAGACCCAGTACTTC. Translating gives CASSQGAGGVQETQYF.

This chain joins TRBV4-1 and TRBJ2-3; D is possibly TRBD1 (5 bases). From germline, CDR1 is MGHRA and CDR2 YSYEKL. V lost 8 bases and J 3 bases, leaving 24 bases between the germline ends. This CDR3 has 17 amino acids. CDR3 protein: CASLPGQGKGGTDTQYF. Here the CDR3 DNA reads TGCGCCAGCCTCCCCGGGCAGGGTAAAGGTGGGACAGATACGCAGTATTTT.

The rearrangement links TRBV11-2 to TRBJ2-1; no definite D call. V was clipped by 5 bases and J by 7 bases, with 30 bases between them. There are 19 residues in the CDR3. Germline CDR1 is SGHAT and CDR2 is FQNNGV. The CDR3 DNA follows: TGTGCCAGCAGCCATACCAATCTGGCGAGCTACCTCCATGGGAATGAGCAGTTCTTC. Translating it yields CASSHTNLASYLHGNEQFF.

This clonotype has a handful of counts. The chain has TRBV25-1 and TRBJ2-6; perhaps TRBD1 as D (7 bases). Germline V gene sequence: CDR1 MGHDK, CDR2 SYGVNS. Trimming cost V 5 bases and J 0 bases, with 17 bases left between them. This CDR3 comprises 18 residues. CDR3 sequence (DNA): TGTGCCAGCAGTTCCGGGGGACAGAGGCTCTCTGGGGCCAACGTCCTGACTTTC. Encoded protein: CASSSGGQRLSGANVLTF.

This clonotype was seen a handful of times. The V gene is TRBV20-1, the J gene TRBJ2-5; D could derive from TRBD1 or TRBD2 (5 bases each). Trimming took off 0 bases at V and 5 bases at J, with 13 bases between the two ends. Germline-derived CDR1 and CDR2 are DFQATT and SNEGSKA (reference sequence). The CDR3 is 14 residues long. The CDR3 reads CSAREWGREETQYF. DNA of the CDR3: TGCAGTGCTAGAGAGTGGGGCAGGGAGGAGACCCAGTACTTC.

This clonotype turned up a few times. V gene TRBV18 combines with J gene TRBJ2-1; maybe TRBD2 (6 bases). The V gene lost 3 bases and the J gene lost 8 bases, with 11 bases spanning the gap. This CDR3 contains 13 residues. In germline, CDR1 is KGHSH, CDR2 LQKENI. The CDR3 DNA reads TGTGCCAGCTCACCTTCCTGGGGGGATGAGCAGTTCTTC. Encoded protein: CASSPSWGDEQFF.

The chain uses TRBV20-1 and TRBJ2-7; 11 positions match TRBD2. This CDR3 is built from 15 residues. V lost 5 bases to trimming and J lost 0 bases; unmatched junction nucleotides: 6. CDR1 and CDR2 (germline): DFQATT, SNEGSKA (reference sequence). The CDR3 DNA is TGCAGTGCTCCAATAGCGGGAGGGCTCTCCTACGAGCAGTACTTC. Its protein is CSAPIAGGLSYEQYF.

This clonotype is a singleton in its sample. This chain uses TRBV4-1 with TRBJ1-6; 9 nucleotides line up with TRBD1. The ends lost 1 base at V and 7 bases at J; junction bases unmatched: 5. Per the germline V gene, CDR1 is MGHRA and CDR2 is YSYEKL. This CDR3 spans 16 amino acids. The CDR3 region has the DNA TGCGCCAGCAGCCAAGTGCAACAGGGGGCAAATTCACCCCTCCACTTT. Translating gives CASSQVQQGANSPLHF.

This rearrangement joins TRBV4-2 to TRBJ2-7, with D maybe TRBD2 (6 bases). This CDR3 is 15 amino acids long. CDR1 and CDR2 from the germline V gene are LGHNA and YNFKEQ. The V gene lost 2 bases and the J gene lost 2 bases, with 13 bases spanning the gap. CDR3 amino acids: CASSQSPGLAYEQYF. The CDR3 DNA reads TGTGCCAGCAGCCAATCTCCGGGACTCGCCTACGAGCAGTACTTC.

The chain recombines TRBV20-1 with TRBJ1-2, with D unclear. CDR3 length: 10 amino acids. The V end lost 4 bases, the J end lost 4 bases, and 4 bases lay between the germline ends. CDR1 and CDR2 from the germline V gene are DFQATT and SNEGSKA (reference sequence). CDR3 loop: CSANIYGYTF. In nucleotides, the CDR3 is TGCAGTGCTAATATCTATGGCTACACCTTC.

This clonotype was observed once. One end of the junction fails to match germline, which may point to a read error. The chain recombines TRBV12-3 or TRBV12-4 with TRBJ2-5; D is undetermined. CDR3 length: 15 amino acids. CDR3 DNA: TGTGCCAGCACACCCACCTCCGGCTTACGAGAGACCCGGTACTTC. Residues: CASTPTSGLRETRYF.

The chain employs TRBV20-1 and TRBJ2-4; weak D call: TRBD2 (5 bases). This CDR3 has 12 amino acids. Germline V gives CDR1 DFQATT, CDR2 SNEGSKA (reference sequence). V was trimmed by 5 bases and J by 4 bases, leaving 9 bases between them. In DNA, the CDR3 is TGCAGTGCTGGAGCGGCAAAAAACATTCAGTACTTC. Its translation: CSAGAAKNIQYF.

This clonotype was found a few times. This rearrangement joins TRBV20-1 to TRBJ2-5, with a tentative D call TRBD1 (6 bases). Germline V gives CDR1 DFQATT, CDR2 SNEGSKA (reference sequence). The CDR3 totals 12 residues. CDR3 sequence: CSNLRGRETQYF. In DNA, the CDR3 is TGCAGCAACCTCAGGGGCCGGGAGACCCAGTACTTC.

This chain links TRBV28 with TRBJ2-7, with unresolved D. The germline V gene encodes CDR1 MDHEN and CDR2 SYDVKM. This CDR3 spans 15 amino acids. The germline V and J ends were trimmed by 7 bases and 0 bases, with 16 bases remaining between them. The CDR3 DNA is TGTGCCAGCACGTTAACCCCTACAGCCTCCTACGAGCAGTACTTC. Amino acid sequence: CASTLTPTASYEQYF.

The chain is built from TRBV20-1 and TRBJ2-1, with D perhaps assigned TRBD1 or TRBD2 (6 bases each). The V gene lost 3 bases and the J gene lost 5 bases, with 11 bases spanning the gap. Germline values: CDR1 DFQATT, CDR2 SNEGSKA (reference sequence). The CDR3 is 13 residues long. The CDR3 DNA follows: TGCAGTGCTAGGGGGGGCCCAAACAATGAGCAGTTCTTC. It yields the protein CSARGGPNNEQFF.

This chain joins TRBV6-1 and TRBJ2-5; TRBD1 aligns across 8 bases. Germline CDR1 and CDR2: MNHNS and SASEGT. With V trimmed by 4 bases and J by 4 bases, 5 bases remained unmatched. The length of the CDR3 is 14 residues. The CDR3 spells CASSADRAAETQYF. CDR3 nucleotide sequence: TGTGCCAGCAGTGCGGACAGGGCGGCAGAGACCCAGTACTTC.

This chain connects TRBV4-1 to TRBJ2-7; D is perhaps TRBD1 (5 bases). The V gene lost 0 bases and the J gene lost 2 bases, with 11 bases spanning the gap. The CDR3 loop spans 15 amino acids. CDR1 MGHRA and CDR2 YSYEKL come from the germline V gene. This CDR3 reads CASSQEGHGAYEQYF. The CDR3, as DNA: TGCGCCAGCAGCCAAGAGGGGCACGGTGCCTACGAGCAGTACTTC.

The chain is built from TRBV5-4 and TRBJ2-6; D call uncertain. The CDR3 sequence is 16 residues long. Germline V gene data show CDR1 as SGHNT and CDR2 as YYREEE (reference sequence). Trimming left V 4 bases short and J 0 bases short, with 11 bases between. CDR3 sequence: CASSPRRNSGANVLTF. CDR3 coding DNA: TGTGCCAGCAGCCCGCGACGGAACTCTGGGGCCAACGTCCTGACTTTC.

This clonotype was seen a few times. The chain recombines TRBV7-9 with TRBJ1-6, with D possibly being TRBD1 (5 bases). The CDR3 contains 14 residues. Trimming took 1 base from V and 9 from J, leaving 10 bases between them. CDR1 and CDR2 (germline): SEHNR, FQNEAQ (reference sequence). The CDR3, as DNA: TGTGCCAGCAGCTTAGGAGGGGACGGTTCACCCCTCCACTTT. Its protein product is CASSLGGDGSPLHF.

The V and J genes are TRBV21-1 and TRBJ1-2. TRBV21-1 is shown as a pseudogene. The CDR3 contains 13 residues. This CDR3 is CAGRQTRDYGYTF. As DNA, the CDR3 is TGTGCCGGACGTCAGACCCGGGACTATGGCTACACCTTC.

The chain recombines TRBV5-1 with TRBJ2-5; D remains ambiguous. This CDR3 comprises 13 residues. Trimming removed 5 bases at V and 11 bases at J, with 19 bases between. Germline V gene data show CDR1 as SGHRS and CDR2 as YFSETQ. The chain's CDR3 is CASRDGNISPQYF. CDR3 DNA sequence: TGCGCCAGCAGAGACGGAAATATTTCTCCGCAGTACTTC.